This T cell receptor beta chain appears in the sequencing data of a study of shared clonotypes between healthy human individuals. Whole-study findings and limits: Rarefaction analysis demonstrated incomplete sorted-subset sequencing notwithstanding large depth. Roughly 5% of naive CD4 clonotypes were shared across four donors.

Regarding this clone: What it binds is not known.

The method was immunoSEQ multiplex PCR; TCRdb's version includes in-frame clones alone and lacks a portion of them. This table holds over 2 million clones, just under 95% found once. Trimming cost V 4 bases and J 1 base, with 8 bases left between them. The CDR3 extends over 13 amino acids. Germline V gene data show CDR1 as SGHTS and CDR2 as YDEGEE. The V call is TRBV5-8, the J call TRBJ1-1; tentatively, D is TRBD1 (6 bases). Input material: naive CD4+ T cells from PBMCs. The subset was: CD45RA+ positively selected. The TCR was taken from a man aged 18 to 30 in good health. Some clones in this sample may be carry-over from other donors' samples. In DNA form, the CDR3 reads TGTGCCAGCAGCCCCAGGGGGAACACTGAAGCTTTCTTT. Translating gives CASSPRGNTEAFF. The full variable domain, completed using reference TRBV5-8 and TRBJ1-1, is EAGVTQSPTHLIKTRGQQATLRCSPISGHTSVYWYQQALGLGLQFLLWYDEGEERNRGNFPPRFSGRQFPNYSSELNVNALELEDSALYLCASSPRGNTEAFFGQGTRLTVV.